This TCR beta chain is drawn from a study of cytomegalovirus exposure and HLA in healthy donors. Trimming removed 5 bases from V and 2 bases from J, with 10 bases in between. The CDR3 length is 13 residues. Germline V gives CDR1 LNHDA, CDR2 SQIVND (reference sequence). The primer mix had 60 Vbeta and 13 Jbeta primers. TCRdb's copy holds only in-frame clones and misses some; the assay was immunoSEQ multiplex PCR. The sample lists tens of thousands of clones, about 72% occurring once. This clonotype was obtained from a woman aged 40-49 years in good health and CMV-seropositive. Input material: PBMCs. The rearrangement uses TRBV19 and TRBJ2-7; D is unresolved. The CDR3 spells CASSLRVTYEQYF. As DNA, the CDR3 is TGTGCCAGTAGTCTTCGTGTAACCTACGAGCAGTACTTC.